This passage covers 2 T cell receptor beta chains from one sample sequenced in a study of T cell responses to AZD1222 COVID-19 vaccine. The protocol was immunoSEQ multiplex PCR, while the TCRdb copy is restricted to in-frame clones and leaves out a portion. Of 96,000 or so clones listed, roughly 87% are singletons. This material consisted of peripheral blood, taken on day 0 of AZD1222 vaccination. The receptor source for this set is an adult in good health.

The rearrangement joins TRBV11-2 to TRBJ2-6; possibly TRBD1 for D (5 bases). The CDR3 runs to 15 residues. Germline-derived CDR1 and CDR2 are SGHAT and FQNNGV. The ends were cut back, 0 bases at V and 4 bases at J, with 7 bases in the middle. This CDR3 is CASSLERTGANVLTF. CDR3 DNA: TGTGCCAGCAGCTTAGAACGGACAGGGGCCAACGTCCTGACTTTC.

V is TRBV6-2 or TRBV6-3 and J is TRBJ1-1, with no clear D. Trimming stripped 5 bases from V and 0 bases from J, with 7 bases between. CDR1 is MNHEY, CDR2 SVGEGT, per germline. The CDR3 has 13 amino acids. The CDR3 spells CASSLTVNTEAFF. The CDR3 coding sequence is TGTGCCAGCAGTCTGACGGTGAACACTGAAGCTTTCTTT.